These 5 T cell receptor beta chains share one sample of origin, sequenced in a study of T cells after yellow fever vaccination. From the 5' RACE reads, TCRdb called clonotypes with MiXCR, one entry per CDR3 protein. Of about 400,000 distinct CDR3 sequences listed, about 6.2% are singletons. The source material was PBMCs, sampled 5 days after the yellow fever booster vaccination. Source of these receptors: a young man who received the YFV17D yellow fever vaccine.

This clonotype occurred a few times. This chain connects TRBV3-1 to TRBJ2-7, with D unresolved. There are 12 residues in the CDR3. CDR1 LGHDT and CDR2 YNNKEL come from the germline V gene (reference sequence). Trimming took off 0 bases at V and 6 bases at J, with 6 bases between the two ends. The DNA for the CDR3 is TGTGCCAGCAGCCAAGAGGCTGCCGAGCAGTACTTC. Translated, it gives CASSQEAAEQYF.

J is TRBJ2-2 and V is TRBV11-3, with 10 bases matching TRBD2. Trimming took 1 base from V and 7 from J; bases not matched to a gene: 3. The CDR3 spans 15 residues. CDR1 is SGHNT and CDR2 is YENEEA in the germline V gene. CDR3: CASSLVLAGVGELFF. CDR3 DNA: TGTGCCAGCAGCTTAGTGCTAGCGGGAGTCGGGGAGCTGTTTTTT.

Only a few counts were recorded for this clonotype. The V and J genes are TRBV20-1 and TRBJ2-1; weak D call: TRBD2 (5 bases). V was cut by 0 bases and J by 0 bases, with 15 bases left in between. The CDR3 is 17 residues long. Germline V gene data show CDR1 as DFQATT and CDR2 as SNEGSKA (reference sequence). As DNA, the CDR3 is TGCAGTGCTAGAGAGGCTGCGGGTTCGAGCTCCTACAATGAGCAGTTCTTC. Its translation: CSAREAAGSSSYNEQFF.

This sequence joins TRBV5-6 and TRBJ2-7; D is undetermined. Germline values: CDR1 SGHDT, CDR2 YYEEEE. The CDR3 runs to 12 residues. V was shortened by 2 bases and J by 7 bases, with 10 bases between the two germline ends. CDR3 DNA: TGTGCCAGCAGCTTTTTTCAAAGGGAGCAGTACTTC. Translated, it gives CASSFFQREQYF.

The rearrangement links TRBV20-1 to TRBJ2-7, with TRBD1 identical over 8 bases. CDR1 is DFQATT, CDR2 SNEGSKA, per germline (reference sequence). J lost 2 bases, V lost 2 bases, and 5 bases had no gene match. The CDR3 loop spans 14 amino acids. The CDR3 sequence: CSARWDRPPYEQYF. The CDR3, as DNA: TGCAGTGCTAGATGGGACAGGCCCCCCTACGAGCAGTACTTC.